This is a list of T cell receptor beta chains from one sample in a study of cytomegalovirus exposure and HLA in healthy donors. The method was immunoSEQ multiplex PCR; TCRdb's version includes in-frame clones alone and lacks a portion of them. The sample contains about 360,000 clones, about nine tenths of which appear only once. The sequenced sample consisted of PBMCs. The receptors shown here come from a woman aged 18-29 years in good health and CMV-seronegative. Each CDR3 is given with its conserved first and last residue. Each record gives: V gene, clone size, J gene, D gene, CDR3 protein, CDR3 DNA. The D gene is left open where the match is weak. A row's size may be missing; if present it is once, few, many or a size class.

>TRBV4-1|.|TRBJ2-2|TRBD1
CASSSRQGNTGELFF
TGCGCCAGCAGCTCCCGACAGGGCAACACCGGGGAGCTGTTTTTT
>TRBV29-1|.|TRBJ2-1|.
CSVETGSQGNEQFF
TGCAGCGTTGAAACTGGCTCACAGGGCAATGAGCAGTTCTTC
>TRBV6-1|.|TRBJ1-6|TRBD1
CASSGRGFSPLHF
TGTGCCAGCAGTGGCAGGGGGTTTTCACCCCTCCACTTT
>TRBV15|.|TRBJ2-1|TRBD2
CATSTWTSGKVGNEQFF
TGTGCCACCAGCACGTGGACTAGCGGGAAAGTCGGTAATGAGCAGTTCTTC
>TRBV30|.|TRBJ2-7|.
CAWSGQGYEQYF
TGTGCCTGGAGTGGCCAGGGATACGAGCAGTACTTC
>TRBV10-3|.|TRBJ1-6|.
CAIRAGVDNSPLHF
TGTGCCATCAGGGCCGGAGTTGATAATTCACCCCTCCACTTT
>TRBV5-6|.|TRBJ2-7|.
CASSRRPRGYEQYF
TGTGCCAGCAGCAGAAGGCCTAGAGGCTACGAGCAGTACTTC
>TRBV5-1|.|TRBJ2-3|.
CASSLVSLGQGTQYF
TGCGCCAGCAGCTTGGTGTCCTTGGGGCAGGGGACGCAGTATTTT
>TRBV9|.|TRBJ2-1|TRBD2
CASSAGLAGGSEQFF
TGTGCCAGCAGCGCGGGACTAGCGGGAGGAAGTGAGCAGTTCTTC
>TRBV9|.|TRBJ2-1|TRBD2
CASSVGVAGALGEQFF
TGTGCCAGCAGCGTAGGTGTAGCGGGGGCGTTGGGGGAGCAGTTCTTC
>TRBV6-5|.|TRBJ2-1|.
CASSFSSSSYNEQFF
TGTGCCAGCAGTTTCTCGTCCAGCTCCTACAATGAGCAGTTCTTC
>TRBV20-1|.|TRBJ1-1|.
CSPQENTEAFF
TGCAGTCCACAAGAAAACACTGAAGCTTTCTTT
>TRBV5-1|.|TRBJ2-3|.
CASSLAPSDTQYF
TGCGCCAGCAGCTTGGCCCCGTCAGATACGCAGTATTTT
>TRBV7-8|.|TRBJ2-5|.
CASSSRPGQETQYF
TGTGCCAGCAGCTCCCGCCCGGGGCAAGAGACCCAGTACTTC
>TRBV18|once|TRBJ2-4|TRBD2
CASSPPERGNIQYF
TGTGCCAGCTCACCACCGGAGCGGGGAAACATTCAGTACTTC
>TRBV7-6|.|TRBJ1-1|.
CASRAGRVTEAFF
TGTGCCAGCAGGGCAGGGAGGGTCACTGAAGCTTTCTTT
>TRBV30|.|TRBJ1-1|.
CAWSQGMGEAFF
TGTGCCTGGAGCCAGGGGATGGGTGAAGCTTTCTTT
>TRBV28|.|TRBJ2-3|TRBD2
CASSAGGHTQYF
TGTGCCAGCTCAGCGGGGGGCCATACGCAGTATTTT
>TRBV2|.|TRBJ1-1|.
CASSDGVEAFF
TGTGCCAGCAGTGACGGGGTCGAGGCTTTCTTT
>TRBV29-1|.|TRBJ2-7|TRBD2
CSGRTGTSGGEQYF
TGCAGCGGCCGTACTGGGACTAGCGGGGGCGAGCAGTACTTC
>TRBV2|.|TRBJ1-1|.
CASSNRVRGTEAFF
TGTGCCAGCAGTAACAGGGTTCGCGGCACTGAAGCTTTCTTT
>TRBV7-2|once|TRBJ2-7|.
CASSSDGGYEQYF
TGTGCCAGCAGCTCGGACGGGGGCTACGAGCAGTACTTC
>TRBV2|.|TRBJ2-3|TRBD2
CASRRTSGGYTDTQYF
TGTGCCAGCAGGAGGACTAGCGGGGGGTACACAGATACGCAGTATTTT
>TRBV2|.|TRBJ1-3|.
CASSGPGGNTIYF
TGTGCCAGCAGTGGTCCAGGGGGAAACACCATATATTTT
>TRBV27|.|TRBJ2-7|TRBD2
CASSRISGRAGEQYF
TGTGCCAGCAGTAGAATAAGCGGGAGGGCGGGAGAGCAGTACTTC
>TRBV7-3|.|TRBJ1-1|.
CASSPRPQSANTEAFF
TGTGCCAGCAGCCCTCGACCCCAAAGCGCGAACACTGAAGCTTTCTTT
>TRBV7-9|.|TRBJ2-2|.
CASSFDLGQLNTGELFF
TGTGCCAGCAGCTTCGACCTAGGACAGTTGAACACCGGGGAGCTGTTTTTT
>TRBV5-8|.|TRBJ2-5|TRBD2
CASSWGLAEKETQYF
TGTGCCAGCAGCTGGGGACTAGCGGAAAAAGAGACCCAGTACTTC
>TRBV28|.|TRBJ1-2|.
CASSPPGGWDGYTF
TGTGCCAGCAGCCCACCCGGGGGGTGGGATGGCTACACCTTC
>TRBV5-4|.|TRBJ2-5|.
CASSLQRGLAGETQYF
TGTGCCAGCAGCTTACAGAGGGGGTTAGCCGGCGAGACCCAGTACTTC
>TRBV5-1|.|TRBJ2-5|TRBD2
CASSLGGLAGQETQYF
TGCGCCAGCAGCTTGGGGGGACTAGCGGGCCAAGAGACCCAGTACTTC
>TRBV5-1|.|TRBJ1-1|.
CASSLAGGLDTEAFF
TGCGCCAGCAGCTTGGCCGGGGGGCTTGACACTGAAGCTTTCTTT
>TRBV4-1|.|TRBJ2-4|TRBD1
CASSPPVTGGAKNIQYF
TGCGCCAGCAGCCCCCCAGTCACAGGGGGAGCCAAAAACATTCAGTACTTC
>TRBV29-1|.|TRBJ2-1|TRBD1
CSVEDQGERNEQFF
TGCAGCGTTGAAGACCAGGGGGAGAGGAATGAGCAGTTCTTC
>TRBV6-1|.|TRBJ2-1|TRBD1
CASKENPGQNNEQFF
TGTGCCAGCAAGGAAAACCCGGGACAGAACAATGAGCAGTTCTTC
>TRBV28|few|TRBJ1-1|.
CASKLLQRGGSTEAFF
TGTGCCAGCAAGCTACTACAACGGGGGGGGAGCACTGAAGCTTTCTTT
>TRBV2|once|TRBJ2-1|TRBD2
CASLRLTSAYNEQFF
TGTGCCAGCCTGCGTCTGACTAGCGCCTACAATGAGCAGTTCTTC
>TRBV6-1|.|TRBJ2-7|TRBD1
CASSGDLGQGREQYF
TGTGCCAGCAGTGGAGATCTCGGACAGGGGCGGGAGCAGTACTTC
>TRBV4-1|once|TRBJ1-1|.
CASSLTENTEAFF
TGCGCCAGCAGCCTGACAGAGAACACTGAAGCTTTCTTT
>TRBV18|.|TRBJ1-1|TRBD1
CASSPGPDRRNTEAFF
TGTGCCAGCTCACCCGGACCGGACAGGCGAAACACTGAAGCTTTCTTT
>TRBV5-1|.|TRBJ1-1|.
CASIPGAGYIPEAFF
TGCGCCAGCATCCCCGGGGCGGGGTACATTCCTGAAGCTTTCTTT
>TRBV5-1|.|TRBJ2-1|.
CASSYGLNSYNEQFF
TGCGCCAGCAGCTACGGACTAAACTCCTACAATGAGCAGTTCTTC
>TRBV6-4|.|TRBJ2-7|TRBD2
CASSDGVAGGPGNYEQYF
TGTGCCAGCAGTGACGGGGTAGCGGGAGGCCCGGGAAACTACGAGCAGTACTTC
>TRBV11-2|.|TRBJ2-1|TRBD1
CASSSPMTGTRNEQFF
TGTGCCAGCAGCTCACCCATGACAGGGACGAGGAATGAGCAGTTCTTC
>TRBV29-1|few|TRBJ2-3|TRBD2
CSVDRREVGAGGPPSTDTQYF
TGCAGCGTTGACAGAAGGGAGGTTGGAGCGGGAGGACCCCCTAGCACAGATACGCAGTATTTT
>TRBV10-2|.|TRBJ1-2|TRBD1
CASSESGGTGLGYTF
TGCGCCAGCAGTGAGTCAGGCGGGACAGGGCTTGGCTACACCTTC
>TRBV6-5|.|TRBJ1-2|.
CASTLNPGHLYGYTF
TGTGCCAGCACCTTAAACCCGGGACACCTCTATGGCTACACCTTC
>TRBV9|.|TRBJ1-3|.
CASSVDGTGNTIYF
TGTGCCAGCAGCGTAGATGGCACTGGAAACACCATATATTTT
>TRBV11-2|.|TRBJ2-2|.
CASSLRTATGELFF
TGTGCCAGCAGCTTGAGGACTGCCACCGGGGAGCTGTTTTTT
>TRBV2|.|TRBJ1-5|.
CASRRFGQPQHF
TGTGCCAGCAGGAGGTTTGGTCAGCCCCAGCATTTT